Below, one T cell receptor beta chain is given with its context. Antigen unknown. Germline assignment: CDR1 MNHEY and CDR2 SMNVEV (reference sequence). This CDR3 has 15 amino acids. The trim removed 3 bases at V and 6 bases at J, leaving 10 bases unmatched. This sample was taken from a study of cytomegalovirus exposure and HLA in healthy donors. Regarding the study as a whole: HLA alleles showed associations with 16,951 TCR beta sequences in a later analysis, at a 0.05 false discovery rate.

The PCR used 60 Vbeta and 13 Jbeta primers. Some clones are missing from TCRdb's copy, which holds only in-frame ones; the method was immunoSEQ multiplex PCR. The sample holds over 70,000 clones, about 72% seen once. Sample: PBMCs. The chain links TRBV27 to TRBJ1-2; 7 bases agree with TRBD1. This receptor was identified in a man in his thirties or forties in good health and CMV-seronegative. CDR3 nucleotide sequence: TGTGCCAGCAGTTTCCGTGCAGTAGGGGGCGATGGCTACACCTTC. It yields the protein CASSFRAVGGDGYTF.